This section outlines one TCR beta chain sequence together with its context. These data are taken from a study of shared T cell receptors in the human thymus. The CDR3 is 13 amino acids. Germline CDR1 MGHDK, CDR2 SYGVNS. With 2 bases removed from V and 8 bases from J, the gap between germline ends came to 9 bases. Profiled with immunoSEQ multiplex PCR; TCRdb holds only in-frame clones, not every one. The sample lists about 660,000 clones; around 87% were seen once. The same sample was also used in a study of human thymus T cells. That study reports: Donation was from healthy Finnish infants who were having corrective surgery that addressed congenital heart defects. Resections from corrective heart surgery provided thymus tissue. V and J genes seemed to be used with bias in thymic and blood repertoires. Unrelated individuals were reported by related research to share highly overlapping thymic repertoires.

Sequencing was done on a sample of thymocytes. The rearrangement links TRBV25-1 to TRBJ1-4; D not certain. The TCR was taken from a boy younger than two with a congenital heart defect. For the CDR3, the DNA is TGTGCCAGCAGTGAACCTCATACAGAAAAACTGTTTTTT. Its translation: CASSEPHTEKLFF.